What follows describes a single T cell receptor (beta chain). From germline, CDR1 is SGHVS and CDR2 FQNEAQ. The CDR3 consists of 14 residues. With 6 bases removed from V and 4 bases from J, the gap between germline ends came to 15 bases. These data are taken from a study of T cell changes during pregnancy in multiple sclerosis. Libraries were prepared by immunoSEQ multiplex PCR; TCRdb keeps only in-frame clonotypes and omits some of them. The sample yields around 80,000 clones, around 94% seen once. The chain has TRBV7-8 and TRBJ2-5, with TRBD1 as a possible D gene (8 bases). Sequenced material: peripheral blood, taken in the second trimester of pregnancy. This clonotype was obtained from a female donor in good health, enrolled as a control in a pregnancy study. As DNA, the CDR3 is TGTGCCAGCAGGTACGGGGGGACAGGAGAGACCCAGTACTTC. Translated: CASRYGGTGETQYF. The full variable domain, its missing parts supplied by reference TRBV7-8 and TRBJ2-5, is GAGVSQSPRYKVAKRGQDVALRCDPISGHVSLFWYQQALGQGPEFLTYFQNEAQLDKSGLPSDRFFAERPEGSVSTLKIQRTQQEDSAVYLCASRYGGTGETQYFGPGTRLLVL.